This entry lists 17 T cell receptor beta chains sequenced from one sample in a study of cytomegalovirus exposure and HLA in healthy donors. 13 Jbeta primers and 60 Vbeta primers were used for the PCR. The table came from immunoSEQ multiplex PCR; TCRdb's copy has only in-frame clones and leaves some out. Counted here are about 180,000 clones, around 80% occurring once; the ten biggest clones make up approximately 2%. The specimen was PBMCs. The receptors were gathered from a woman between 25 and 40 years old in good health and CMV-seronegative.

The V gene is TRBV5-8, the J gene TRBJ1-6; D gene unclear. V was pared by 1 base and J by 13 bases, with 21 bases between. Germline lookup yields CDR1 SGHTS and CDR2 YDEGEE. The CDR3 spans 16 residues. CDR3: CASSLLGSGLRAPLHF. The CDR3 DNA is TGTGCCAGCAGCTTGTTGGGCAGCGGCCTACGTGCGCCCCTCCACTTT.

J is TRBJ1-2 and V is TRBV15, with 7 bases that match TRBD1. Germline V gene lookup returns CDR1 LNHNV and CDR2 YYDKDF (reference sequence). The CDR3 length is 13 residues. Trimming at V came to 4 bases and at J to 8 bases, leaving 7 bases not matched to a gene. The DNA for the CDR3 is TGTGCCACCAGCATCAGACAGGGAGTGGGCTACACCTTC. Translation gives CATSIRQGVGYTF.

This rearrangement joins TRBV7-3 to TRBJ2-3; 8 nucleotides align to TRBD2. CDR3 size: 17 residues. J was trimmed by 6 bases and V by 6 bases; bases with no gene match: 17. Looked up from germline, CDR1 is SGHTA and CDR2 is FQGTGA. The CDR3 bases are TGTGCCAGCAGTTCCGAGCCTACGGGGGGGCCGTTTGATACGCAGTATTTT. Translating it yields CASSSEPTGGPFDTQYF.

The gene calls are TRBV18 and TRBJ1-4; 9 bases are shared with TRBD1. Germline trimming cut 4 bases from V and 3 bases from J; bases unmatched to any gene: 6. The CDR3 spans 16 residues. The V gene's germline CDR1 is KGHSH and CDR2 LQKENI. The CDR3 coding sequence is TGTGCCAGCTCACGCCGGACAGGGGCCGCTAATGAAAAACTGTTTTTT. This gives the protein CASSRRTGAANEKLFF.

The chain recombines TRBV4-1 with TRBJ2-1, with D possibly TRBD2 on 6 matching bases. The CDR3 length is 13 residues. Between the trimmed V and J ends, which lost 6 bases and 8 bases, there was a span of 14 bases. Germline CDR1 and CDR2: MGHRA and YSYEKL. CDR3 in amino acids: CASSLWGDDEQFF. CDR3 DNA sequence: TGCGCCAGCAGTCTCTGGGGGGACGATGAGCAGTTCTTC.

The chain carries TRBV7-2 and TRBJ2-2; no firm D call. Per the germline V gene, CDR1 is SGHTA and CDR2 is FQGNSA. Trimming removed 1 base at V and 7 bases at J, with 13 bases between. The length of the CDR3 is 15 residues. CDR3 residues: CASSLVSLEHGELFF. The CDR3 nucleotides read TGTGCCAGCAGCTTAGTCTCGCTTGAGCACGGGGAGCTGTTTTTT. Combining the CDR3 with reference TRBV7-2 and TRBJ2-2 gives the whole variable domain GAGVSQSPSNKVTEKGKDVELRCDPISGHTALYWYRQSLGQGLEFLIYFQGNSAPDKSGLPSDRFSAERTGGSVSTLTIQRTQQEDSAVYLCASSLVSLEHGELFFGEGSRLTVL.

As concerns this clone: Different DNA sequences within this sample yield the same CDR3. This chain links TRBV5-1 with TRBJ1-1; 8 bases map to TRBD1. This CDR3 comprises 14 residues. V lost 3 bases, J lost 2 bases, and 3 bases stayed unmatched. In germline, CDR1 is SGHRS, CDR2 YFSETQ. CDR3 DNA: TGCGCCAGCAGCTGGGACAGGTTAAACACTGAAGCTTTCTTT. Residues: CASSWDRLNTEAFF.

The chain combines TRBV27 with TRBJ2-1, with D tentatively TRBD2 (7 bases). Germline CDR1 MNHEY, CDR2 SMNVEV (reference sequence). V was shortened by 3 bases and J by 5 bases, with 20 bases between the two germline ends. The CDR3 is 17 amino acids. The CDR3 loop is CASSFPRGGLFDNEQFF. CDR3 DNA: TGTGCCAGCAGTTTTCCGAGGGGGGGTCTCTTCGACAATGAGCAGTTCTTC.

The chain is built from TRBV5-1 and TRBJ1-1; D is undetermined. The CDR3 is 14 amino acids. From germline, CDR1 is SGHRS and CDR2 YFSETQ. V was shortened by 1 base and J by 5 bases, with 12 bases between the two germline ends. The CDR3: CASSLMARGTEAFF. The CDR3 DNA reads as TGCGCCAGCAGCTTGATGGCCCGGGGAACTGAAGCTTTCTTT.

The chain carries TRBV5-4 and TRBJ2-7; 7 bases match TRBD1. The CDR3 is 15 residues long. J was trimmed by 0 bases and V by 5 bases; bases with no gene match: 8. From germline, CDR1 is SGHNT and CDR2 YYREEE (reference sequence). The CDR3 nucleotides are TGTGCCAGCAGTTTGCCGACAGGGTCCTCCTACGAGCAGTACTTC. Its protein product is CASSLPTGSSYEQYF.

The chain joins TRBV5-1 to TRBJ2-7, with 12 bases identical to TRBD2. Trimming took 4 bases from V and 0 from J; bases not matched to a gene: 2. This CDR3 comprises 15 residues. CDR1 SGHRS and CDR2 YFSETQ come from the germline V gene. In DNA, the CDR3 is TGCGCCAGCAGCCCGGGACTAGCGGGCTCCTACGAGCAGTACTTC. Encoded protein: CASSPGLAGSYEQYF.

The rearrangement uses TRBV27 and TRBJ2-3; TRBD2 matches at 11 bases. The V and J ends lost 5 bases and 2 bases, in that order; junction bases with no gene match: 9. The CDR3 is 17 residues long. The germline V gene encodes CDR1 MNHEY and CDR2 SMNVEV (reference sequence). DNA for the CDR3: TGTGCCAGCAGTCGCTCGGGACTAGCGGATAACACAGATACGCAGTATTTT. Encoded protein: CASSRSGLADNTDTQYF.

The chain links TRBV27 to TRBJ2-7; the D gene is possibly TRBD2 (5 bases). The CDR3 sequence is 14 residues long. Trimming cost V 7 bases and J 3 bases, with 16 bases left between them. Looked up from germline, CDR1 is MNHEY and CDR2 is SMNVEV (reference sequence). The CDR3 sequence is CASKSGGLDYEQYF. The CDR3 bases are TGTGCCAGCAAAAGCGGAGGTTTAGACTACGAGCAGTACTTC.

Here the CDR3 reads CASSPRTGGLTEAFF. The CDR3 nucleotides are TGTGCCAGCAGCCCCCGGACAGGGGGTTTGACTGAAGCTTTCTTT. The chain combines TRBV7-8 with TRBJ1-1; 10 nucleotides match TRBD1. Trimming cost V 5 bases and J 5 bases; bases outside gene matches: 8. This CDR3 has 15 amino acids. The germline CDR1 and CDR2 sequences are SGHVS and FQNEAQ.

This rearrangement joins TRBV30 to TRBJ1-2, with TRBD1 as a possible D gene (6 bases). This CDR3 is built from 14 residues. The germline CDR1 and CDR2 sequences are GTSNPN and SVGIG (reference sequence). Trimming took off 0 bases at V and 4 bases at J, with 12 bases between the two ends. For the CDR3, the DNA is TGTGCCTGGAGTGTACAGACAGGACGCTATGGCTACACCTTC. Translated, it gives CAWSVQTGRYGYTF.

The gene calls are TRBV10-2 and TRBJ2-5; 7 positions agree with TRBD2. CDR3 length: 12 amino acids. The germline V gene encodes CDR1 WSHSY and CDR2 SAAADI. V was clipped by 5 bases and J by 4 bases; unmatched bases: 1. The CDR3, as DNA: TGCGCCAGCAGTCCGGGAGGAGAGACCCAGTACTTC. It yields the protein CASSPGGETQYF.

This clone occurred once. The chain joins TRBV5-6 to TRBJ2-1; a weak D match, TRBD2 (5 bases). CDR1 SGHDT and CDR2 YYEEEE come from the germline V gene. This CDR3 spans 16 amino acids. Trimming cost V 2 bases and J 2 bases, with 14 bases left between them. CDR3 nucleotide sequence: TGTGCCAGCAGCTTCACTAGTGCGGTCCCCTACAATGAGCAGTTCTTC. It yields the protein CASSFTSAVPYNEQFF.